This T cell receptor (beta chain) was identified in a study of PD-1 blockade in mismatch repair-deficient tumors. The length of the CDR3 is 16 residues. Germline V gives CDR1 SGDLS, CDR2 YYNGEE. The junction had 6 bases not matched to a gene; V was cut back by 5 bases and J by 2 bases. The method was immunoSEQ multiplex PCR; TCRdb's version includes in-frame clones alone and lacks a portion of them. The sample comprises under 50,000 clones, 65% to 80% of which are singletons, and roughly 3.3% rests with the top ten. This rearrangement joins TRBV9 to TRBJ1-3, with TRBD1 identical over 11 bases. The source was PBMCs, collected before pembrolizumab treatment. The source of this sequence is an adult with mismatch repair-deficient cancer. CDR3 sequence: CASSKAGQGAGNTIYF. The CDR3 nucleotides read TGTGCCAGCAGTAAAGCGGGACAGGGGGCTGGAAACACCATATATTTT.